The 5 T cell receptor beta chains in this list originate from one sample, sequenced in a study of CD8+ T cells in alopecia areata. Sequencing relied on a cDNA template that was reverse transcribed from extracted RNA. TCRdb keeps only in-frame clones here, not all; method: immunoSEQ multiplex PCR. The top ten clones hold around 1.2% of a sample with a few hundred thousand clones, roughly 66% of them seen once. Treatment meaning: oral pan-JAK inhibitor, 5-10 mg twice daily. The starting material was CD4+ T cells sorted from blood, obtained at approximately week 42, from a patient treated with tofacitinib. These receptors all come from a human donor with alopecia areata.

V and J are TRBV9 and TRBJ1-3, with D possibly being TRBD1 (5 bases). This CDR3 comprises 14 residues. V shed 4 bases and J shed 2 bases, with 10 bases lying between them. The germline V gene has CDR1 SGDLS and CDR2 YYNGEE. Written as DNA, the CDR3 is TGTGCCAGCAGCCGGCAGGGAGCTGGAAACACCATATATTTT. It yields the protein CASSRQGAGNTIYF. Supplemented by reference TRBV9 and TRBJ1-3, the full variable domain reads DSGVTQTPKHLITATGQRVTLRCSPRSGDLSVYWYQQSLDQGLQFLIQYYNGEERAKGNILERFSAQQFPDLHSELNLSSLELGDSALYFCASSRQGAGNTIYFGEGSWLTVV.

The chain employs TRBV6-5 and TRBJ2-7, with 8 bases matching TRBD2. With V trimmed by 7 bases and J by 4 bases, 9 bases remained unmatched. CDR3 length: 14 residues. Germline V CDR1 and CDR2: MNHEY, SVGAGI. For the CDR3, the DNA is TGTGCCAGCACCCGGGGGGGGGCGCAGTACGAGCAGTACTTC. Amino acid sequence: CASTRGGAQYEQYF.

In its sample, this clone was seen a few times. The chain links TRBV7-2 to TRBJ1-2; D might be TRBD1 (6 bases). V lost 4 bases and J 7 bases, leaving 19 bases between the germline ends. Germline values: CDR1 SGHTA, CDR2 FQGNSA. The CDR3 has 15 residues. CDR3 nucleotides: TGTGCCAGCAGCTATGGTGGCAGGGGAAGGTCTGGCTACACCTTC. It encodes CASSYGGRGRSGYTF. The variable domain in full, completed from reference TRBV7-2 and TRBJ1-2, reads GAGVSQSPSNKVTEKGKDVELRCDPISGHTALYWYRQSLGQGLEFLIYFQGNSAPDKSGLPSDRFSAERTGGSVSTLTIQRTQQEDSAVYLCASSYGGRGRSGYTFGSGTRLTVV.

This clone was detected a few times. V gene TRBV11-2 combines with J gene TRBJ2-7; D remains unclear. The germline V gene has CDR1 SGHAT and CDR2 FQNNGV. CDR3 length: 11 residues. The V end was cut by 0 bases, the J end by 6 bases, with 3 bases between. The CDR3: CASSLDSEQYF. The CDR3 nucleotides read TGTGCCAGCAGCTTAGATTCCGAGCAGTACTTC.

The chain uses TRBV7-9 and TRBJ2-1; a possible D gene is TRBD2 (6 bases). Trimming removed 5 bases from V and 10 bases from J, with 12 bases in between. This CDR3 is 12 amino acids long. Germline V gene lookup returns CDR1 SEHNR and CDR2 FQNEAQ (reference sequence). For the CDR3, the DNA is TGTGCCAGCAGCCGAGGACTAACCGAGCAGTTCTTC. Protein sequence: CASSRGLTEQFF.